This TCR beta chain was identified during a study of T cells in Graves' hyperthyroidism and ophthalmopathy. The J segment lost 3 bases and the V segment lost 4 bases, leaving 8 bases of the junction unmatched. CDR3 length: 15 residues. In germline, CDR1 is MGHDK, CDR2 SYGVNS. RNA transcripts were the template for amplifying TCR beta CDR3 regions. HTBI primers were employed in a first-round RT-PCR of the TCR CDR3. MiXCR was run by TCRdb on the multiplex PCR reads, yielding one entry per CDR3 protein. Altogether 600,000 to 750,000 distinct CDR3 sequences are present, around 15% being singletons, with the ten largest covering about 16%.

Sample: blood. This clonotype was obtained from a man in his fifties with Graves' hyperthyroidism. This chain joins TRBV25-1 and TRBJ2-7; 8 nucleotides line up with TRBD1. This chain's CDR3 is CASSAPGQGFYEQYF. The CDR3 DNA reads as TGTGCCAGCAGTGCCCCCGGACAGGGTTTCTACGAGCAGTACTTC.